These T cell receptor beta chains were read from a single sample in a study of T cell responses to AZD1222 COVID-19 vaccine. The protocol was immunoSEQ multiplex PCR, while the TCRdb copy is restricted to in-frame clones and leaves out a portion. Among 150,000 to 200,000 clones listed, under 95% were seen once. Sequences were derived from peripheral blood, sampled 28 days after the second AZD1222 dose. These receptors all stem from an adult who received the AZD1222 COVID-19 vaccine. Both conserved end residues are part of each CDR3. Fields, in order: J gene, V gene, clone size, D gene, CDR3 protein, CDR3 DNA. A D gene is named only where the DNA matches it firmly. Rows may omit the clone size; those that give it use once, few, many or a size class.

J gene: TRBJ1-2
V gene: TRBV6-5
clone size: .
D gene: .
CDR3 protein: CASSRGQGTIRGYTF
CDR3 DNA: TGTGCCAGCAGCCGCGGCCAGGGTACGATCCGCGGCTACACCTTC

J gene: TRBJ1-2
V gene: TRBV20-1
clone size: .
D gene: .
CDR3 protein: CSVGGLYGYTF
CDR3 DNA: TGCAGTGTGGGGGGCCTCTATGGCTACACCTTC

J gene: TRBJ1-2
V gene: TRBV20-1
clone size: .
D gene: .
CDR3 protein: CSATTMGYTF
CDR3 DNA: TGCAGTGCTACCACAATGGGCTACACCTTC

J gene: TRBJ1-1
V gene: TRBV19
clone size: .
D gene: .
CDR3 protein: CASSIATTAMNTEAFF
CDR3 DNA: TGTGCCAGTAGTATAGCGACCACAGCGATGAACACTGAAGCTTTCTTT

J gene: TRBJ1-2
V gene: TRBV4-3
clone size: .
D gene: .
CDR3 protein: CASSQDNQVLGYTF
CDR3 DNA: TGCGCCAGCAGCCAAGATAATCAGGTTTTGGGCTACACCTTC

J gene: TRBJ1-2
V gene: TRBV5-4
clone size: .
D gene: TRBD1
CDR3 protein: CASSLGGTGGINYGYTF
CDR3 DNA: TGTGCCAGCAGCTTGGGAGGGACAGGGGGGATTAACTATGGCTACACCTTC

J gene: TRBJ1-2
V gene: TRBV7-9
clone size: .
D gene: TRBD1
CDR3 protein: CASSLADRGYYGYTF
CDR3 DNA: TGTGCCAGCAGCTTAGCCGACAGGGGATACTATGGCTACACCTTC

J gene: TRBJ2-5
V gene: TRBV7-2
clone size: .
D gene: .
CDR3 protein: CASSLETRGMETQYF
CDR3 DNA: TGTGCCAGCAGCTTAGAGACTAGGGGGATGGAGACCCAGTACTTC

J gene: TRBJ2-1
V gene: TRBV3-1/TRBV3-2
clone size: .
D gene: .
CDR3 protein: CASSPQPSELYNEQFF
CDR3 DNA: TGTGCCAGCAGCCCCCAACCTAGCGAGCTCTACAATGAGCAGTTCTTC

J gene: TRBJ1-1
V gene: TRBV28
clone size: .
D gene: TRBD1
CDR3 protein: CASSIPRDRLVDTEAFF
CDR3 DNA: TGTGCCAGCAGTATACCCCGGGACAGGTTAGTGGACACTGAAGCTTTCTTT

J gene: TRBJ2-7
V gene: TRBV28
clone size: once
D gene: .
CDR3 protein: CASSLIPTLSYEQYF
CDR3 DNA: TGTGCCAGCAGTTTAATCCCAACCCTCTCCTACGAGCAGTACTTC

J gene: TRBJ2-1
V gene: TRBV6-2/TRBV6-3
clone size: many
D gene: TRBD2
CDR3 protein: CASSYEASGSWKQFF
CDR3 DNA: TGTGCCAGCAGTTACGAGGCTAGCGGGAGTTGGAAACAGTTCTTC

J gene: TRBJ1-2
V gene: TRBV10-3
clone size: .
D gene: .
CDR3 protein: CAISAAAEAVRGYTF
CDR3 DNA: TGTGCCATCAGTGCCGCCGCAGAGGCGGTGCGTGGCTACACCTTC

J gene: TRBJ2-5
V gene: TRBV18
clone size: .
D gene: .
CDR3 protein: CASSPPSQQETQYF
CDR3 DNA: TGTGCCAGCTCACCACCGTCTCAACAAGAGACCCAGTACTTC

J gene: TRBJ2-1
V gene: TRBV7-8
clone size: .
D gene: .
CDR3 protein: CASSSFRVDEQFF
CDR3 DNA: TGTGCCAGCAGCTCTTTCAGGGTGGATGAGCAGTTCTTC

J gene: TRBJ2-7
V gene: TRBV28
clone size: .
D gene: .
CDR3 protein: CASSLSYYEQYF
CDR3 DNA: TGTGCCAGCAGTTTATCCTACTACGAGCAGTACTTC

J gene: TRBJ1-2
V gene: TRBV29-1
clone size: .
D gene: .
CDR3 protein: CSVGSEIYGYTF
CDR3 DNA: TGCAGCGTTGGGTCGGAAATCTATGGCTACACCTTC

J gene: TRBJ1-2
V gene: TRBV24-1
clone size: .
D gene: .
CDR3 protein: CATSDYGAEVYGYTF
CDR3 DNA: TGTGCCACCAGTGACTACGGAGCGGAGGTCTATGGCTACACCTTC

J gene: TRBJ1-1
V gene: TRBV4-3
clone size: once
D gene: .
CDR3 protein: CASRVGEQATTEAFF
CDR3 DNA: TGCGCCAGCAGGGTTGGGGAACAGGCGACCACTGAAGCTTTCTTT

J gene: TRBJ1-2
V gene: TRBV30
clone size: .
D gene: .
CDR3 protein: CAWSNSRWGDYGYTF
CDR3 DNA: TGTGCCTGGAGTAATAGCAGGTGGGGGGACTATGGCTACACCTTC

J gene: TRBJ1-4
V gene: TRBV2
clone size: .
D gene: .
CDR3 protein: CASIGVDRHNEKLFF
CDR3 DNA: TGTGCCAGCATAGGTGTGGACAGACATAATGAAAAACTGTTTTTT

J gene: TRBJ1-4
V gene: TRBV3-1/TRBV3-2
clone size: .
D gene: .
CDR3 protein: CASSQETGEKLFF
CDR3 DNA: TGTGCCAGCAGCCAAGAGACGGGGGAAAAACTGTTTTTT

J gene: TRBJ1-2
V gene: TRBV2
clone size: .
D gene: TRBD1
CDR3 protein: CASSARTGYGYTF
CDR3 DNA: TGTGCCAGCAGCGCCCGGACAGGCTATGGCTACACCTTC

J gene: TRBJ2-7
V gene: TRBV5-1
clone size: .
D gene: TRBD2
CDR3 protein: CASSPGGVTGEQYF
CDR3 DNA: TGCGCCAGCAGCCCGGGGGGGGTGACCGGCGAGCAGTACTTC

J gene: TRBJ1-2
V gene: TRBV10-2
clone size: many
D gene: .
CDR3 protein: CASSVSATANYGYTF
CDR3 DNA: TGCGCCAGCAGTGTATCCGCGACAGCTAACTATGGCTACACCTTC

J gene: TRBJ1-1
V gene: TRBV4-3
clone size: .
D gene: TRBD1
CDR3 protein: CASSPNRGGGTEAFF
CDR3 DNA: TGCGCCAGCAGCCCTAACAGGGGAGGTGGCACTGAAGCTTTCTTT

J gene: TRBJ1-5
V gene: TRBV7-2
clone size: few
D gene: TRBD1
CDR3 protein: CASSADRGIGFGNQPQHF
CDR3 DNA: TGTGCCAGCAGCGCGGACAGGGGAATAGGTTTTGGCAATCAGCCCCAGCATTTT

J gene: TRBJ2-1
V gene: TRBV10-3
clone size: .
D gene: TRBD2
CDR3 protein: CAIRNTSGRVSYNEQFF
CDR3 DNA: TGTGCCATCAGGAATACTAGCGGGAGGGTCTCCTACAATGAGCAGTTCTTC

J gene: TRBJ1-4
V gene: TRBV7-6
clone size: .
D gene: TRBD1
CDR3 protein: CASSAGTGGGYEKLFF
CDR3 DNA: TGTGCCAGCAGTGCCGGGACAGGGGGCGGATACGAAAAACTGTTTTTT

J gene: TRBJ2-2
V gene: TRBV27
clone size: .
D gene: TRBD2
CDR3 protein: CASSSAGTITGELFF
CDR3 DNA: TGTGCCAGCAGTTCTGCCGGGACTATCACCGGGGAGCTGTTTTTT

J gene: TRBJ1-5
V gene: TRBV21-1
clone size: .
D gene: .
CDR3 protein: CASNLKGLGNQPQHF
CDR3 DNA: TGTGCCAGCAACTTGAAGGGGCTGGGCAATCAGCCCCAGCATTTT

J gene: TRBJ1-1
V gene: TRBV28
clone size: .
D gene: .
CDR3 protein: CASSLRIRLNTEAFF
CDR3 DNA: TGTGCCAGCAGTTTAAGGATCAGGCTAAACACTGAAGCTTTCTTT

J gene: TRBJ1-1
V gene: TRBV6-4
clone size: .
D gene: .
CDR3 protein: CASRVGGVMTEAFF
CDR3 DNA: TGTGCCAGCAGGGTGGGGGGCGTAATGACTGAAGCTTTCTTT

J gene: TRBJ1-5
V gene: TRBV30
clone size: .
D gene: .
CDR3 protein: CAWSVSGSSNQPQHF
CDR3 DNA: TGTGCCTGGAGTGTGTCGGGGAGTAGCAATCAGCCCCAGCATTTT

J gene: TRBJ1-3
V gene: TRBV2
clone size: once
D gene: .
CDR3 protein: CASSPGGAISGNTIYF
CDR3 DNA: TGTGCCAGCAGTCCCGGGGGCGCAATCTCTGGAAACACCATATATTTT

J gene: TRBJ1-5
V gene: TRBV6-1
clone size: .
D gene: TRBD1
CDR3 protein: CASSEGTGRVQPQHF
CDR3 DNA: TGTGCCAGCAGTGAGGGGACAGGGAGGGTTCAGCCCCAGCATTTT

J gene: TRBJ2-2
V gene: TRBV4-2
clone size: .
D gene: TRBD2
CDR3 protein: CASSQDSSGLGPTGELFF
CDR3 DNA: TGTGCCAGCAGCCAAGATAGCAGTGGACTAGGTCCCACCGGGGAGCTGTTTTTT

J gene: TRBJ1-5
V gene: TRBV3-1/TRBV3-2
clone size: .
D gene: .
CDR3 protein: CASSHRTGYQPQHF
CDR3 DNA: TGTGCCAGCAGCCATCGGACGGGGTATCAGCCCCAGCATTTT

J gene: TRBJ2-5
V gene: TRBV15
clone size: .
D gene: .
CDR3 protein: CATSNTYQETQYF
CDR3 DNA: TGTGCCACCAGCAACACGTACCAAGAGACCCAGTACTTC

J gene: TRBJ2-7
V gene: TRBV6-5
clone size: .
D gene: .
CDR3 protein: CASSYSRSPYEQYF
CDR3 DNA: TGTGCCAGCAGTTACTCCCGTAGTCCCTACGAGCAGTACTTC

J gene: TRBJ1-1
V gene: TRBV7-9
clone size: .
D gene: .
CDR3 protein: CASMGGGDEAFF
CDR3 DNA: TGTGCCAGCATGGGAGGGGGGGACGAAGCTTTCTTT

J gene: TRBJ2-1
V gene: TRBV2
clone size: .
D gene: TRBD2
CDR3 protein: CASTVGGSSYNEQFF
CDR3 DNA: TGTGCCAGCACCGTGGGCGGGAGCTCCTACAATGAGCAGTTCTTC

J gene: TRBJ1-2
V gene: TRBV7-2
clone size: .
D gene: .
CDR3 protein: CASSLALRGGYGYTF
CDR3 DNA: TGTGCCAGCAGCTTAGCGCTACGGGGGGGCTATGGCTACACCTTC